This T cell receptor beta chain was recorded in a study of blood T cell repertoires in COVID-19. CDR3 length: 13 residues. Germline V gene data show CDR1 as MNHEY and CDR2 as SVGAGI. V shed 5 bases, J shed 6 bases, and the junction held 4 bases outside the gene matches. The data were produced by immunoSEQ multiplex PCR, yet TCRdb's version contains in-frame clones alone and is incomplete. Of some 250,000 clones detected, around 85% appear once; the ten largest clones hold approximately 6.2%. This chain links TRBV6-5 with TRBJ2-1; 7 bases map to TRBD1. The clonotype comes from a man aged 55-75 years with acute or convalescent COVID-19. The sample consisted of peripheral blood. CDR3 sequence reads: CASSPRTGNEQFF. As DNA, the CDR3 is TGTGCCAGCAGTCCACGGACAGGCAATGAGCAGTTCTTC.